The 8 T cell receptor beta chains below were found in one sample sequenced in a study of shared clonotypes between healthy human individuals. The table came from immunoSEQ multiplex PCR; TCRdb's copy has only in-frame clones and leaves some out. The table shows 190,000 or so clones, with about 93% occurring only once. The material sequenced was naive CD4+ T cells sorted from blood. Subset specified: CD45RA+ positively selected. All receptors come from a woman aged 30 to 39 in good health.

V is TRBV5-6 and J is TRBJ1-1; D gene unclear. The V end was cut by 4 bases, the J end by 5 bases, with 12 bases between. The CDR3 totals 13 residues. Germline values: CDR1 SGHDT, CDR2 YYEEEE. The DNA of the CDR3 is TGTGCCAGCAGCAAGGGAGCGAGGACTGAAGCTTTCTTT. Translating it yields CASSKGARTEAFF.

J is TRBJ1-1 and V is TRBV2; the D is unclear. Germline CDR1 SNHLY, CDR2 FYNNEI. With 6 bases removed from V and 3 bases from J, the gap between germline ends came to 11 bases. The CDR3 length is 13 residues. This chain's CDR3 is CASRGREDTEAFF. DNA of the CDR3: TGTGCCAGCAGGGGCAGAGAGGACACTGAAGCTTTCTTT.

The V and J genes are TRBV28 and TRBJ1-1; D not certain. The germline CDR1 and CDR2 sequences are MDHEN and SYDVKM. The CDR3 loop spans 11 amino acids. The germline V and J ends were trimmed by 7 bases and 0 bases, with 3 bases remaining between them. CDR3 region: CASKLNTEAFF. The DNA of the CDR3 is TGTGCCAGCAAGCTGAACACTGAAGCTTTCTTT.

This sequence joins TRBV7-3 and TRBJ2-2; 7 positions match TRBD1. This CDR3 contains 16 residues. Germline V gene lookup returns CDR1 SGHTA and CDR2 FQGTGA. Trimming took 5 bases from V and 0 from J; bases not matched to a gene: 6. CDR3 nucleotide sequence: TGTGCCAGCAGCCCGCAAGGGACAGCGAACACCGGGGAGCTGTTTTTT. Encoded protein: CASSPQGTANTGELFF.

The V gene is TRBV27, the J gene TRBJ1-1; D is possibly TRBD1 (5 bases). Trimming shortened V by 3 bases and J by 5 bases, and 13 bases separated the two germline ends. From germline, CDR1 is MNHEY and CDR2 SMNVEV (reference sequence). There are 14 residues in the CDR3. The CDR3 DNA reads TGTGCCAGCAGTTTTCGGGGGGAGGGTACTGAAGCTTTCTTT. Protein: CASSFRGEGTEAFF.

The rearrangement joins TRBV6-4 to TRBJ1-6; D call uncertain. The ends were cut back, 2 bases at V and 6 bases at J, with 8 bases in the middle. This CDR3 is built from 14 residues. The germline V gene has CDR1 MRHNA and CDR2 SNTAGT. CDR3 region: CASSDETGNSPLHF. CDR3 sequence (DNA): TGTGCCAGCAGTGACGAGACGGGTAATTCACCCCTCCACTTT.

This sequence joins TRBV28 and TRBJ2-5; D gene ambiguous. The closer fit of TRBJ2-7 to the DNA end suggests the J call may be wrong. The CDR3 is made up of 14 amino acids. CDR1 and CDR2 (germline): MDHEN, SYDVKM. The CDR3 DNA is TGTGCCAGCAGTTTGGACCTTTACTCCTACGAGCAGTACTTC. This encodes CASSLDLYSYEQYF.

This clone appeared a single time. The genes are TRBV12-2 and TRBJ2-4; the table gives TRBD2 as D, unverified against the DNA. TRBV12-2 is a known pseudogene. CDR3 length equals 14 residues. CDR3 coding DNA: TGTGCAAGTCGCTTAGGAGGGACTCAAAACATTCAGTACTTC. Translation gives CASRLGGTQNIQYF.